This is a list of T cell receptor beta chains from one sample in a study of T cells in Graves' hyperthyroidism and ophthalmopathy. TCRdb redid the calling of the multiplex PCR reads with MiXCR, one entry per CDR3 protein. Of about 720,000 distinct CDR3 sequences in the sample, roughly 15% were seen once. Sequenced material: blood. These receptors all stem from a man aged 18 to 30 with Graves' hyperthyroidism. CDR3s include the opening cysteine and the closing phenylalanine or tryptophan. D genes are given only for firm matches. Clone size, where shown, is once, few, many, or a class for clones that have expanded.

TRBV18	TRBJ1-2	-	many	CASSPTSENYGYTF	TGTGCCAGCTCACCGACTAGTGAGAACTATGGCTACACCTTC
TRBV7-6	TRBJ2-2	-	few	CASSSGHSNTGELFF	TGTGCCAGCAGCTCCGGTCACAGCAACACCGGGGAGCTGTTTTTT
TRBV12-3/TRBV12-4	TRBJ2-5	TRBD2	few	CASSKPGTSGSDKTQYF	TGTGCCAGCAGTAAGCCCGGGACTAGCGGGAGTGACAAGACCCAGTACTTC
TRBV9	TRBJ1-2	-	-	CASSGRWDGYTF	TGTGCCAGCAGCGGCCGATGGGATGGCTACACCTTC
TRBV29-1	TRBJ2-3	-	few	CSVAGREADTQYF	TGCAGCGTTGCTGGCAGGGAGGCCGATACGCAGTATTTT
TRBV5-1	TRBJ2-5	-	many	CASSPRTSGGETQYF	TGCGCCAGCAGCCCTCGGACGTCAGGAGGGGAGACCCAGTACTTC
TRBV7-6	TRBJ1-3	-	-	CASRGGAGNTIYF	TGTGCCAGCAGAGGGGGTGCTGGAAACACCATATATTTT
TRBV6-2/TRBV6-3	TRBJ2-2	-	-	CASRSVWGHSGELFF	TGTGCCAGCAGATCGGTGTGGGGGCATAGCGGGGAGCTGTTTTTT
TRBV11-2	TRBJ2-7	-	many	CASSRDFRYEQYF	TGTGCCAGCAGCCGGGACTTCCGCTACGAGCAGTACTTC
TRBV12-5	TRBJ2-1	-	many	CASGLTGITYNEQFF	TGTGCTAGTGGTTTGACGGGAATAACCTACAATGAGCAGTTCTTC
TRBV24-1	TRBJ2-3	TRBD1	-	CATSDLGRTGVGDTQYF	TGTGCCACCAGTGATTTAGGACGGACAGGGGTTGGAGATACGCAGTATTTT
TRBV20-1	TRBJ2-1	TRBD2	many	CSGKRGLYNEQFF	TGCAGTGGCAAGCGGGGACTCTACAATGAGCAGTTCTTC
TRBV28	TRBJ1-1	-	many	CASSLKSARLEAFF	TGTGCCAGCAGTTTAAAATCGGCACGACTTGAAGCTTTCTTT
TRBV5-1	TRBJ1-2	TRBD1	-	CASSLVGGANGYAF	TGCGCCAGCAGCTTGGTAGGGGGCGCGAATGGCTACGCCTTC
TRBV6-2/TRBV6-3	TRBJ1-1	-	few	CASSYFGVNTEAFF	TGTGCCAGCAGTTACTTTGGGGTGAACACTGAAGCTTTCTTT
TRBV7-9	TRBJ2-1	-	many	CASSPTDLGYNEQFF	TGTGCCAGCAGCCCCACGGATCTAGGCTACAATGAGCAGTTCTTC
TRBV18	TRBJ1-5	-	-	CASSPIQDNQPQHF	TGTGCCAGCTCACCTATACAGGATAATCAGCCCCAGCATTTT
TRBV6-1	TRBJ2-1	-	few	CASSYVADHEQFF	TGTGCCAGCAGTTACGTCGCGGACCATGAGCAGTTCTTC
TRBV27	TRBJ2-1	-	many	CASSLLYSDNEQFF	TGTGCCAGCAGTCTCCTATATTCGGACAATGAGCAGTTCTTC
TRBV5-6	TRBJ2-3	-	-	CASSLPASSSTDTQYF	TGTGCCAGCAGCTTACCAGCCTCGTCTAGCACAGATACGCAGTATTTT
TRBV5-5	TRBJ1-1	-	-	CASSLEGYNTEAFF	TGTGCCAGCAGCTTGGAAGGTTACAACACTGAAGCTTTCTTT
TRBV7-9	TRBJ2-1	-	many	CASTDMTGDNEQFF	TGTGCCAGCACTGATATGACGGGAGACAATGAGCAGTTCTTC
TRBV28	TRBJ2-1	-	few	CASTPGPDRYNEQFF	TGTGCCAGCACTCCAGGTCCCGACAGGTACAATGAGCAGTTCTTC
TRBV30	TRBJ2-4	-	many	CAWSRNRVGKNIQYF	TGTGCCTGGAGTAGGAACAGGGTGGGCAAAAACATTCAGTACTTC
TRBV28	TRBJ1-1	-	many	CASSLSAGTEAFF	TGTGCCAGCAGTTTATCAGCGGGCACTGAAGCTTTCTTT
TRBV29-1	TRBJ2-5	-	-	CSALSGFQETQYF	TGCAGCGCCCTTTCGGGGTTCCAAGAGACCCAGTACTTC
TRBV12-3/TRBV12-4	TRBJ2-1	TRBD2	-	CASSLAGGLAGRQFF	TGTGCCAGCAGTTTAGCGGGCGGACTAGCGGGCCGACAGTTCTTC
TRBV9	TRBJ1-5	-	few	CASSVGIGAGNNQPQHF	TGTGCCAGCAGCGTAGGTATCGGGGCGGGGAACAATCAGCCCCAGCATTTT
TRBV2	TRBJ2-7	-	-	CASTIKGYYEQYF	TGTGCCAGCACCATTAAGGGCTACTACGAGCAGTACTTC
TRBV7-9	TRBJ2-3	TRBD2	many	CASSAGLAGGADTQYF	TGTGCCAGCAGCGCGGGACTAGCGGGAGGGGCAGATACGCAGTATTTT
TRBV30	TRBJ2-3	-	many	CAWSGGGADTQYF	TGTGCCTGGAGTGGAGGGGGGGCAGATACGCAGTATTTT
TRBV4-1	TRBJ2-1	TRBD2	-	CASSPSGLAGAYNEQFF	TGCGCCAGCAGCCCCTCCGGACTAGCGGGGGCCTACAATGAGCAGTTCTTC
TRBV9	TRBJ2-1	-	-	CASSGGGGWNEQFF	TGTGCCAGCAGCGGGGGAGGGGGATGGAATGAGCAGTTCTTC
TRBV7-9	TRBJ2-7	-	-	CASGFPGIESYEQYF	TGTGCCAGCGGCTTCCCCGGGATCGAGTCCTACGAGCAGTACTTC
TRBV18	TRBJ2-4	-	few	CASSPEGAAKNIQYF	TGTGCCAGCTCACCGGAGGGGGCGGCCAAAAACATTCAGTACTTC
TRBV9	TRBJ2-3	TRBD1	-	CASSTGQGATTDTQYF	TGTGCCAGCAGCACCGGACAGGGGGCTACCACAGATACGCAGTATTTT
TRBV19	TRBJ2-2	-	few	CASSMRPHTGPDTGELFF	TGTGCCAGTAGTATGCGCCCCCATACGGGGCCGGACACCGGGGAGCTGTTTTTT
TRBV12-3/TRBV12-4	TRBJ1-1	-	many	CASSLVPPPDTEAFF	TGTGCCAGCAGTTTAGTCCCTCCCCCGGACACTGAAGCTTTCTTT
TRBV19	TRBJ2-4	-	few	CASTPGGLVSKNIQYF	TGTGCCAGTACCCCCGGGGGTTTGGTATCCAAAAACATTCAGTACTTC
TRBV2	TRBJ2-2	-	many	CASSETGELFF	TGTGCCAGCAGTGAGACCGGGGAGCTGTTTTTT
TRBV19	TRBJ2-1	TRBD2	few	CASSTEGLAGGSYNEQFF	TGTGCCAGTAGTACCGAAGGACTAGCGGGAGGCTCCTACAATGAGCAGTTCTTC
TRBV6-1	TRBJ1-2	TRBD1	many	CASRDGQGTYGYTF	TGTGCCAGCAGAGACGGACAGGGGACCTATGGCTACACCTTC
TRBV28	TRBJ2-2	-	few	CASSLSETGGELFF	TGTGCCAGCAGTTTATCGGAGACGGGCGGGGAGCTGTTTTTT
TRBV6-6	TRBJ2-7	-	few	CASSYSSRTTYEQYF	TGTGCCAGCAGTTACTCAAGCAGGACTACCTACGAGCAGTACTTC